This is a list of T cell receptor beta chains from one sample in a study of human T cells and chemical hapten exposure. TCRdb re-called the RACE reads through MiXCR, storing one row per CDR3 protein. The data show about 380,000 distinct CDR3 sequences, 5.1% seen once. Here the sequenced sample was whole blood, taken in connection with sensitization to the hapten diphenylcyclopropenone (DPC). Source of these receptors: a woman aged 45-60 years with alopecia areata. Some clones in this sample may be carry-over from other donors' samples. The CDR3 runs from the conserved cysteine through the conserved F or W. A D gene is named only where the DNA matches it firmly. Only part of the rows carry a size: once, few, many, or a class if the clone is expanded.

CDR3 length: 14; D gene: .; V gene: TRBV3-1; clone size: many; J gene: TRBJ2-2; CDR3 DNA: TGTGCCAGCAGCCCGGGGTCTGGCACCGGGGAGCTGTTTTTT; CDR3 protein: CASSPGSGTGELFF
CDR3 length: 15; D gene: .; V gene: TRBV4-2; clone size: .; J gene: TRBJ2-7; CDR3 DNA: TGTGCCAGCAGCCAAGACACCGGGACCCCCTACGAGCAGTACTTC; CDR3 protein: CASSQDTGTPYEQYF
CDR3 length: 15; D gene: TRBD2; V gene: TRBV27; clone size: .; J gene: TRBJ2-5; CDR3 DNA: TGTGCCAGCAGTTTAAAAGCGGGGGGAAGTGAGACCCAGTACTTC; CDR3 protein: CASSLKAGGSETQYF
CDR3 length: 14; D gene: .; V gene: TRBV10-3; clone size: many; J gene: TRBJ2-3; CDR3 DNA: TGTGCCATCAGTCCGGTATCGAGCACAGATACGCAGTATTTT; CDR3 protein: CAISPVSSTDTQYF
CDR3 length: 17; D gene: TRBD2; V gene: TRBV2; clone size: many; J gene: TRBJ2-3; CDR3 DNA: TGTGCCAGCAGTTCCGGGGGGGCAACGGCGGGGACAGATACGCAGTATTTT; CDR3 protein: CASSSGGATAGTDTQYF
CDR3 length: 18; D gene: .; V gene: TRBV6-5; clone size: many; J gene: TRBJ2-1; CDR3 DNA: TGTGCCAGCAGTTACTCGATTTCAGGGGGGATACTATACAATGAGCAGTTCTTC; CDR3 protein: CASSYSISGGILYNEQFF
CDR3 length: 13; D gene: .; V gene: TRBV12-3/TRBV12-4; clone size: many; J gene: TRBJ1-5; CDR3 DNA: TGTGCCAGCAGTTTAGAGCGAAGTCAGCCCCAGCATTTT; CDR3 protein: CASSLERSQPQHF
CDR3 length: 13; D gene: .; V gene: TRBV9; clone size: few; J gene: TRBJ1-2; CDR3 DNA: TGTGCCAGCAGCGTAAAGACTAACTATGGCTACACCTTC; CDR3 protein: CASSVKTNYGYTF
CDR3 length: 15; D gene: TRBD2; V gene: TRBV28; clone size: many; J gene: TRBJ2-7; CDR3 DNA: TGTGCCAGCAGTTTATTTAGCGGGCCGCCCTACGAGCAGTACTTC; CDR3 protein: CASSLFSGPPYEQYF
CDR3 length: 15; D gene: TRBD1; V gene: TRBV5-4; clone size: .; J gene: TRBJ1-2; CDR3 DNA: TGTGCCAGCAGCCAGGGGGCGGGGGAGGTCGCTGGCTACACCTTC; CDR3 protein: CASSQGAGEVAGYTF
CDR3 length: 18; D gene: TRBD1; V gene: TRBV5-1; clone size: .; J gene: TRBJ2-3; CDR3 DNA: TGCGCCAGCAGCTTAATCCGTTGGGACAGGGATAGCACAGATACGCAGTATTTT; CDR3 protein: CASSLIRWDRDSTDTQYF
CDR3 length: 13; D gene: .; V gene: TRBV29-1; clone size: many; J gene: TRBJ2-7; CDR3 DNA: TGCAGCGGCCAAGAACCGGGTCGACAGGAGCAGTACTTC; CDR3 protein: CSGQEPGRQEQYF
CDR3 length: 12; D gene: .; V gene: TRBV20-1; clone size: many; J gene: TRBJ1-4; CDR3 DNA: TGCAGTGCTAGGGTGGGACGGGAAAAACTGTTTTTT; CDR3 protein: CSARVGREKLFF
CDR3 length: 15; D gene: .; V gene: TRBV7-3; clone size: few; J gene: TRBJ1-2; CDR3 DNA: TGTGCCAGCAGCCCGCAGGGAGGGGTTAGCTATGGCTACACCTTC; CDR3 protein: CASSPQGGVSYGYTF
CDR3 length: 15; D gene: TRBD1; V gene: TRBV12-3/TRBV12-4; clone size: many; J gene: TRBJ2-1; CDR3 DNA: TGTGCCAGCAGCTCCGGGACAGGGGTTTTCAATGAGCAGTTCTTC; CDR3 protein: CASSSGTGVFNEQFF
CDR3 length: 13; D gene: TRBD1; V gene: TRBV19; clone size: few; J gene: TRBJ1-2; CDR3 DNA: TGTGCCAGTACCCAACAGGGGATGGGGCATTACACCTTC; CDR3 protein: CASTQQGMGHYTF
CDR3 length: 15; D gene: .; V gene: TRBV10-3; clone size: many; J gene: TRBJ2-3; CDR3 DNA: TGTGCCATCAGTGAGTCATCCAGGACCCAAGATACGCAGTATTTT; CDR3 protein: CAISESSRTQDTQYF
CDR3 length: 14; D gene: .; V gene: TRBV4-2; clone size: many; J gene: TRBJ1-5; CDR3 DNA: TGTGCCAGCAGCCAAGGAGATAGCAATCAGCCCCAGCATTTT; CDR3 protein: CASSQGDSNQPQHF
CDR3 length: 13; D gene: .; V gene: TRBV3-1; clone size: few; J gene: TRBJ1-1; CDR3 DNA: TGTGCCAGTGGGGGAGACGGAAGCCCTGAAGCTTTCTTT; CDR3 protein: CASGGDGSPEAFF
CDR3 length: 15; D gene: TRBD1; V gene: TRBV7-8; clone size: many; J gene: TRBJ1-6; CDR3 DNA: TGTGCCAGCAGCCAAGGACAGGGTGTTTATTCACCCCTCCACTTT; CDR3 protein: CASSQGQGVYSPLHF
CDR3 length: 16; D gene: .; V gene: TRBV5-1; clone size: many; J gene: TRBJ2-5; CDR3 DNA: TGCGCCAGCAGCTTCTCCGGGACAACGTACCAAGAGACCCAGTACTTC; CDR3 protein: CASSFSGTTYQETQYF
CDR3 length: 11; D gene: .; V gene: TRBV11-1; clone size: few; J gene: TRBJ1-1; CDR3 DNA: TGTGCCAGCAGCCCCCAACGCGAAGCTTTCTTT; CDR3 protein: CASSPQREAFF
CDR3 length: 15; D gene: .; V gene: TRBV5-8; clone size: few; J gene: TRBJ1-5; CDR3 DNA: TGTGCCAGCAGCCAAGGGACCGTTCGAAATCAGCCCCAGCATTTT; CDR3 protein: CASSQGTVRNQPQHF
CDR3 length: 15; D gene: .; V gene: TRBV29-1; clone size: many; J gene: TRBJ1-1; CDR3 DNA: TGCAGCGTTGAAGATCGGGCAGACATGAACACTGAAGCTTTCTTT; CDR3 protein: CSVEDRADMNTEAFF
CDR3 length: 15; D gene: TRBD2; V gene: TRBV6-2/TRBV6-3; clone size: .; J gene: TRBJ2-1; CDR3 DNA: TGTGCCAGCAGTCCTAGCGGGCTGGCCTACAATGAGCAGTTCTTC; CDR3 protein: CASSPSGLAYNEQFF
CDR3 length: 14; D gene: .; V gene: TRBV5-1; clone size: many; J gene: TRBJ2-7; CDR3 DNA: TGCGCCAGCAGCTTGGAACAGGGTGTCTACGAGCAGTACTTC; CDR3 protein: CASSLEQGVYEQYF
CDR3 length: 17; D gene: .; V gene: TRBV12-3/TRBV12-4; clone size: .; J gene: TRBJ2-6; CDR3 DNA: TGTGCCAGCAGTCTCATGGGGACTCGCTCTGGGGCCAACGTCCTGACTTTC; CDR3 protein: CASSLMGTRSGANVLTF
CDR3 length: 14; D gene: TRBD1; V gene: TRBV7-6; clone size: many; J gene: TRBJ2-7; CDR3 DNA: TGTGCCAGCAGCCCCGGGACAGGGCAAAGGGAGCAGTACTTC; CDR3 protein: CASSPGTGQREQYF
CDR3 length: 17; D gene: TRBD1; V gene: TRBV12-5; clone size: few; J gene: TRBJ2-7; CDR3 DNA: TGTGCTAGTGGTTTGGATCCCCGGACAGGGTACTTCTACGAGCAGTACTTC; CDR3 protein: CASGLDPRTGYFYEQYF
CDR3 length: 18; D gene: TRBD1; V gene: TRBV27; clone size: many; J gene: TRBJ2-3; CDR3 DNA: TGTGCCAGCAGTTTAATATTTGGACAGGGAGAAGACACAGATACGCAGTATTTT; CDR3 protein: CASSLIFGQGEDTDTQYF
CDR3 length: 16; D gene: .; V gene: TRBV12-3/TRBV12-4; clone size: many; J gene: TRBJ2-1; CDR3 DNA: TGTGCCAGCAGTGCCCGAGGGGGGGCTAGGTACAATGAGCAGTTCTTC; CDR3 protein: CASSARGGARYNEQFF
CDR3 length: 15; D gene: TRBD1; V gene: TRBV7-3; clone size: .; J gene: TRBJ2-3; CDR3 DNA: TGTGCCAGCAGCTCCCGGACAGGGCCCACAGATACGCAGTATTTT; CDR3 protein: CASSSRTGPTDTQYF
CDR3 length: 15; D gene: .; V gene: TRBV28; clone size: .; J gene: TRBJ2-5; CDR3 DNA: TGTGCCAGCAGTTTAGGCAGGACACTACAAGAGACCCAGTACTTC; CDR3 protein: CASSLGRTLQETQYF
CDR3 length: 14; D gene: TRBD2; V gene: TRBV14; clone size: many; J gene: TRBJ2-5; CDR3 DNA: TGTGCCAGCCGACCTAGCGGGAGTCTAGAGACCCAGTACTTC; CDR3 protein: CASRPSGSLETQYF
CDR3 length: 14; D gene: .; V gene: TRBV7-2; clone size: many; J gene: TRBJ2-2; CDR3 DNA: TGTGCCAGCAGCCCGACAGTTAACACCGGGGAGCTGTTTTTT; CDR3 protein: CASSPTVNTGELFF
CDR3 length: 13; D gene: .; V gene: TRBV5-1; clone size: .; J gene: TRBJ2-7; CDR3 DNA: TGCGCCAGCAGCTTGCGGGGGCAGTACGAGCAGTACTTC; CDR3 protein: CASSLRGQYEQYF
CDR3 length: 16; D gene: TRBD2; V gene: TRBV19; clone size: .; J gene: TRBJ2-7; CDR3 DNA: TGTGCCAGTAGTATAGGACTAGCGGGAGGAGGTGGCGAGCAGTACTTC; CDR3 protein: CASSIGLAGGGGEQYF
CDR3 length: 13; D gene: .; V gene: TRBV27; clone size: .; J gene: TRBJ1-5; CDR3 DNA: TGTGCCAGCCGGGAATATAGCAATCAGCCCCAGCATTTT; CDR3 protein: CASREYSNQPQHF
CDR3 length: 14; D gene: .; V gene: TRBV4-1; clone size: many; J gene: TRBJ2-1; CDR3 DNA: TGCGCCAGCAGCCACGACTACCTTAGTCCGGACCCGTTCTTC; CDR3 protein: CASSHDYLSPDPFF
CDR3 length: 13; D gene: .; V gene: TRBV12-3/TRBV12-4; clone size: many; J gene: TRBJ2-1; CDR3 DNA: TGTGCCAGCAGTTTGCCGCCCGGAGATGAGCAGTTCTTC; CDR3 protein: CASSLPPGDEQFF
CDR3 length: 15; D gene: TRBD1; V gene: TRBV28; clone size: many; J gene: TRBJ1-1; CDR3 DNA: TGTGCCAGCAGTTACTCCGACAGGGCGAACACTGAAGCTTTCTTT; CDR3 protein: CASSYSDRANTEAFF
CDR3 length: 16; D gene: .; V gene: TRBV3-1; clone size: .; J gene: TRBJ2-3; CDR3 DNA: TGTGCCAGCAGACAAATTCTAGGCCCTAGCACAGATACGCAGTATTTT; CDR3 protein: CASRQILGPSTDTQYF
CDR3 length: 14; D gene: TRBD1; V gene: TRBV25-1; clone size: .; J gene: TRBJ2-3; CDR3 DNA: TGTGCCAGCACCGAAAGGGGGCTGGGAGATACGCAGTATTTT; CDR3 protein: CASTERGLGDTQYF
CDR3 length: 16; D gene: TRBD2; V gene: TRBV5-1; clone size: .; J gene: TRBJ2-1; CDR3 DNA: TGCGCCAGCAGCTCTATAGCGGGAGGTGCTTACAATGAGCAGTTCTTC; CDR3 protein: CASSSIAGGAYNEQFF
CDR3 length: 16; D gene: .; V gene: TRBV20-1; clone size: few; J gene: TRBJ1-5; CDR3 DNA: TGCAGTGCTAGAGCTGGGGCGGAAAGGGGCAATCAGCCCCAGCATTTT; CDR3 protein: CSARAGAERGNQPQHF
CDR3 length: 16; D gene: TRBD1; V gene: TRBV29-1; clone size: many; J gene: TRBJ2-1; CDR3 DNA: TGCAGCGTTGAAGGCCCGGACAGGGAGACCTACAATGAGCAGTTCTTC; CDR3 protein: CSVEGPDRETYNEQFF
CDR3 length: 13; D gene: .; V gene: TRBV20-1; clone size: many; J gene: TRBJ1-2; CDR3 DNA: TGCAGTGCCCAGGTCCCTTGGGACTATGGCTACACCTTC; CDR3 protein: CSAQVPWDYGYTF